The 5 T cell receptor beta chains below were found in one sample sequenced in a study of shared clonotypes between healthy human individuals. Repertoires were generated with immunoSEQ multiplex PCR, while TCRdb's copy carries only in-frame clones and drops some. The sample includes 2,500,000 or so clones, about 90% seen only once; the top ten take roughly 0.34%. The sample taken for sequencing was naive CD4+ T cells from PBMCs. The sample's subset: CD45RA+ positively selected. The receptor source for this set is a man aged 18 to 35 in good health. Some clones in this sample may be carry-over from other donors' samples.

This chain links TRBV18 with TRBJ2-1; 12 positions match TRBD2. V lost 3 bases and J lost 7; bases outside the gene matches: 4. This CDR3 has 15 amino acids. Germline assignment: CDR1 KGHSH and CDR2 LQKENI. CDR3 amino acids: CASSPGLAGRNEQFF. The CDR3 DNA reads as TGTGCCAGCTCACCGGGACTAGCGGGCCGGAATGAGCAGTTCTTC.

This CDR3 reads CASSPYGGYEQYF. CDR3 sequence (DNA): TGTGCCAGCAGTCCTTATGGGGGGTACGAGCAGTACTTC. The rearrangement joins TRBV2 to TRBJ2-7; weak D call: TRBD2 (6 bases). The CDR3 is 13 residues long. Trimming removed 5 bases from V and 4 bases from J, with 12 bases in between. The germline CDR1 and CDR2 sequences are SNHLY and FYNNEI.

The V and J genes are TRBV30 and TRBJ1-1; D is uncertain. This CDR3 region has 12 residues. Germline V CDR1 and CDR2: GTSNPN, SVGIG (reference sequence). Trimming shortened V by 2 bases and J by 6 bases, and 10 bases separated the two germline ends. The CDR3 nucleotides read TGTGCCTGGAGTCCCCGGACGGCTGAAGCTTTCTTT. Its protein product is CAWSPRTAEAFF.

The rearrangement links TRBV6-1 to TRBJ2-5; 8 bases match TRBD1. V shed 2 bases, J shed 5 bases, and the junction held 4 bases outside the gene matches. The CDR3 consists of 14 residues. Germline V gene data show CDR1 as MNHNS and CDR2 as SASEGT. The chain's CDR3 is CASSEQDREETQYF. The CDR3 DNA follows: TGTGCCAGCAGTGAACAGGACAGGGAGGAGACCCAGTACTTC.

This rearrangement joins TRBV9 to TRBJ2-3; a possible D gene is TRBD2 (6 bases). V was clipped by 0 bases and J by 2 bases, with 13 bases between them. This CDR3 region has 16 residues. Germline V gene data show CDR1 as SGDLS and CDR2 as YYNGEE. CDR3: CASSVGYSGPTDTQYF. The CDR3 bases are TGTGCCAGCAGCGTAGGTTATAGCGGACCCACAGATACGCAGTATTTT.